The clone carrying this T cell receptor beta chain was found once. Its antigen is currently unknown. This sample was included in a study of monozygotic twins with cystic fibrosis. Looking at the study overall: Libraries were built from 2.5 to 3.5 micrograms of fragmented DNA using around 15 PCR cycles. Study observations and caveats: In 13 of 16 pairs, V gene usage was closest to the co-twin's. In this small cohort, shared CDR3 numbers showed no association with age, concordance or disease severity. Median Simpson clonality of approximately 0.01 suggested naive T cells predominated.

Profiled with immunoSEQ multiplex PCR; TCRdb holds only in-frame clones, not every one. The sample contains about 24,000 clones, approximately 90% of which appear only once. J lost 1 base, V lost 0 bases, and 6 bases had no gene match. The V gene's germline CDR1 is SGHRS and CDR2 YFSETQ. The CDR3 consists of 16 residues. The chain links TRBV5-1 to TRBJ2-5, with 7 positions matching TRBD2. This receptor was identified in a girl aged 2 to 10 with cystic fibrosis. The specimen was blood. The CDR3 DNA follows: TGCGCCAGCAGCTTGGGTTGGCGGGGGATCCAAGAGACCCAGTACTTC. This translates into CASSLGWRGIQETQYF.